This T cell receptor beta chain was captured in a study of blood T cell repertoires in COVID-19. About the study: Acute-phase and convalescent COVID-19 samples originated in the United States, Italy and Spain. The analysed material was cDNA or gDNA that came from T cells, B-cell-depleted T cells, or PBMCs.

The age range of participants was 18 to 89 years, with residence in fewer than 25 US areas. Germline V gene lookup returns CDR1 MNHEY and CDR2 SMNVEV (reference sequence). With 6 bases removed from V and 0 bases from J, the gap between germline ends came to 9 bases. CDR3 length: 14 residues. Sequencing used immunoSEQ multiplex PCR; TCRdb keeps in-frame clones, though not all of them. The table has about 170,000 clones, approximately 90% seen once. Specimen: PBMCs or T cells enriched from blood (not recorded which). This receptor was taken from a woman under 30 who had recovered from COVID-19. This chain links TRBV27 with TRBJ1-5, with D perhaps matching TRBD1 (6 bases). CDR3 in amino acids: CASSQTGSNQPQHF. The CDR3 DNA reads as TGTGCCAGCAGCCAGACAGGTAGCAATCAGCCCCAGCATTTT.